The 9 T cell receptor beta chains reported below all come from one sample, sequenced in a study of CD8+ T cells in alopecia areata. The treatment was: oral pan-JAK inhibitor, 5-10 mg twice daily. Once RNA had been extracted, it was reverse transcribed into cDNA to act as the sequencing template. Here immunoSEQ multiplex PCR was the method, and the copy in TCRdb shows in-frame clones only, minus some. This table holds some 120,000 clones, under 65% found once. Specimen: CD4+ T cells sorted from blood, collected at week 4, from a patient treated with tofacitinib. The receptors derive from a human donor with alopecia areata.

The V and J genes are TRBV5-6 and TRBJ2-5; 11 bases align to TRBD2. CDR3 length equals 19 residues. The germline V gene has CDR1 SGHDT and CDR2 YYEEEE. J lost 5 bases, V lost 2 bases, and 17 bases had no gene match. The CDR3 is CASSFLTSGGANRRETQYF. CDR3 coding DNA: TGTGCCAGCAGCTTTCTTACTAGCGGGGGTGCGAACAGAAGGGAGACCCAGTACTTC.

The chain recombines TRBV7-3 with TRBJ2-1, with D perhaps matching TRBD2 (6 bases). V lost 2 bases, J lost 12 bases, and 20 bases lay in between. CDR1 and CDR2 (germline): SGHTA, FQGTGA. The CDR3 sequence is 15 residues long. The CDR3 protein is CASSLVASAIRGQFF. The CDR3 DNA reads TGTGCCAGCAGCTTAGTGGCTAGCGCAATCCGGGGGCAGTTCTTC.

The CDR3 here is CASSGGQGRQETQYF. CDR3 nucleotide sequence: TGCGCCAGCAGCGGAGGACAGGGAAGACAAGAGACCCAGTACTTC. The genes are TRBV5-1 and TRBJ2-5; 8 bases match TRBD1. Germline V gene lookup returns CDR1 SGHRS and CDR2 YFSETQ. The CDR3 has 15 amino acids. Germline trimming cut 4 bases from V and 2 bases from J; bases unmatched to any gene: 7.

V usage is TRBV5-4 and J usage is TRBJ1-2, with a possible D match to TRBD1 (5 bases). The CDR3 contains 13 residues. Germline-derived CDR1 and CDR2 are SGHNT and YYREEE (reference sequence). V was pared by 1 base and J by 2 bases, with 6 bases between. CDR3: CASSLQGNYGYTF. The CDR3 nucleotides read TGTGCCAGCAGCTTGCAGGGAAACTATGGCTACACCTTC.

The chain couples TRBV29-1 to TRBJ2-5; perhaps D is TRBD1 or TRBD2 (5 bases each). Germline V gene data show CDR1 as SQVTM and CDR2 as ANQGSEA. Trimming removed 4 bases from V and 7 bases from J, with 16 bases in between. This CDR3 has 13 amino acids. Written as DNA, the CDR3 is TGCAGCGTTGCCGAGGGACCGATGGGGACCCAGTACTTC. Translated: CSVAEGPMGTQYF.

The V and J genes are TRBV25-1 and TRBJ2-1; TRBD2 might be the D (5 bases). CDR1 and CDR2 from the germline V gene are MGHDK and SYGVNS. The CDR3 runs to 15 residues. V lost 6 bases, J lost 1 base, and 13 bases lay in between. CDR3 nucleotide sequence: TGTGCCAGCAGAACGGGAATGTTGTCCTACAATGAGCAGTTCTTC. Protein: CASRTGMLSYNEQFF.

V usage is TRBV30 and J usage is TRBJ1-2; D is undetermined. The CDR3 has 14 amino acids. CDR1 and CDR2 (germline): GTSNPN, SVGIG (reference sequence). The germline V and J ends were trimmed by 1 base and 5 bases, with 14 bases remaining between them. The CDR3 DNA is TGTGCCTGGAGTGCCTACACAGCCCAGTATGGCTACACCTTC. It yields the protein CAWSAYTAQYGYTF.

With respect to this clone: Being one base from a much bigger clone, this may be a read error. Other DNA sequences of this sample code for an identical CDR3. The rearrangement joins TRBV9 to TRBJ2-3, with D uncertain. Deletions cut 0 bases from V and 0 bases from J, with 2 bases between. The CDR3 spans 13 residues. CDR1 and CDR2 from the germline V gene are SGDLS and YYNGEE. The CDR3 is CASSVGSTDTQYF. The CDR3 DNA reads TGTGCCAGCAGCGTAGGTAGCACAGATACGCAGTATTTT.

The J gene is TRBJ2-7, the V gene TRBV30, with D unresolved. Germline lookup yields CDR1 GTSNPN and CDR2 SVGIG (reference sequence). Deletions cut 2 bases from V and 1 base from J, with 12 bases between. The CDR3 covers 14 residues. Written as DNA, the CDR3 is TGTGCCTGGAGTAATACGAGGCTTTCCTACGAGCAGTACTTC. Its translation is CAWSNTRLSYEQYF. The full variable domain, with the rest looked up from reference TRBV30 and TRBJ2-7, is SQTIHQWPATLVQPVGSPLSLECTVEGTSNPNLYWYRQAAGRGLQLLFYSVGIGQISSEVPQNLSASRPQDRQFILSSKKLLLSDSGFYLCAWSNTRLSYEQYFGPGTRLTVT.